What follows is one T cell receptor beta chain and its context. Repertoires were generated with immunoSEQ multiplex PCR, while TCRdb's copy carries only in-frame clones and drops some. Of some 83,000 clones in the sample, about 93% were seen once. CDR3 length: 15 amino acids. CDR1 and CDR2 from the germline V gene are MNHEY and SMNVEV (reference sequence). With 5 bases clipped from V and 3 bases from J, the junction kept 8 bases outside the gene matches. The source of the sample is a study of cytomegalovirus exposure and HLA in healthy donors. Sample: PBMCs. This receptor was taken from a young woman in good health and CMV-seronegative. The chain recombines TRBV27 with TRBJ2-5; 8 nucleotides match TRBD1. The DNA of the CDR3 is TGTGCCAGCAGTGACAGGGGCGCGAGGGAAGAGACCCAGTACTTC. Translating gives CASSDRGAREETQYF.